The TCR beta chain described here comes from a study of T cells expressing NK-cell markers. Overall study: Sorted CD3+CD56+NKG2C+, CD3+CD56+NKG2C- and CD3+CD56-NKG2C+ T cells provided the TCR beta repertoires. In the group of eight sequenced donors, seven were HCMV-seropositive and one was seronegative.

Looked up from germline, CDR1 is SGHAT and CDR2 is FQNNGV. The CDR3 is 15 residues long. The TCR beta cDNA came from 5'RACE template switching with UMIs. TCRdb re-called the 5' RACE reads; one entry per CDR3 protein, DNA not given. The sample data list some 460,000 distinct CDR3 sequences. This receptor was identified in a woman aged 45 to 65 in good health. The material sequenced was blood T cells: a sorted CD56 or NKG2C T cell subset, CD4+ or CD8+ T cells, or bulk PBMC T cells (not recorded which). The V call is TRBV11-2, the J call TRBJ1-2; TCRdb names TRBD1, which stays unverified in the absence of DNA. Here the CDR3 reads CASSLGYRQAYGYTF.